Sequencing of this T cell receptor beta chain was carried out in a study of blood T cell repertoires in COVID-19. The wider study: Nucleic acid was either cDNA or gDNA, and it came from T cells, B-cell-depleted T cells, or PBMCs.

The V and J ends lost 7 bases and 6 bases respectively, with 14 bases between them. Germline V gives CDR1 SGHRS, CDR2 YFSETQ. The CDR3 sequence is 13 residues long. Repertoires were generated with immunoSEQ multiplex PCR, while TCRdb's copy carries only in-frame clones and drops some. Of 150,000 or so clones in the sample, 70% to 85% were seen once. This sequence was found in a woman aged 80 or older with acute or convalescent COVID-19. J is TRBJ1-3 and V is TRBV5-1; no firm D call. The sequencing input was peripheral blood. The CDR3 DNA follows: TGCGCCAGCTCGTCGGGAGACCTAAACACCATATATTTT. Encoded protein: CASSSGDLNTIYF.